This TCR beta chain was retrieved from a study of T cells expressing NK-cell markers. The length of the CDR3 is 17 residues. Germline values: CDR1 KGHDR, CDR2 SFDVKD. It was by 5'RACE template switching with UMIs that TCR beta cDNA was made. TCRdb derives one entry per CDR3 protein from the 5' RACE reads, leaving out DNA. The sample table includes 400,000 or so distinct CDR3 sequences. This TCR was recovered from a woman between 45 and 60 years old in good health. The chain links TRBV24-1 to TRBJ2-1; TCRdb lists TRBD2, though no DNA is available to test this call. Specimen: blood T cells: a sorted CD56 or NKG2C T cell subset, CD4+ or CD8+ T cells, or bulk PBMC T cells (not recorded which). The CDR3 is CATSDWSGRASYNEQFF.